This T cell receptor beta chain was obtained from a study of blood T cell repertoires in COVID-19. Looking at the study overall: Acute and convalescent COVID-19 specimens originated in the United States, Italy and Spain. PBMCs, B-cell-depleted T cells, or T cells provided the cDNA or gDNA that made up the material.

Germline lookup yields CDR1 SEHNR and CDR2 FQNEAQ (reference sequence). This CDR3 spans 14 amino acids. The germline V and J ends were trimmed by 6 bases and 6 bases, with 17 bases remaining between them. Source study methods: Reference gene primer amplification gave nucleated cell count estimates. The assay was immunoSEQ multiplex PCR, and TCRdb's table has in-frame clones only and misses some. That table supplies the V and J calls and clone size; D and trimming were determined from the DNA. Of 240,000 or so clones in the sample, 86% were seen once. The source is a woman in her twenties or thirties who had recovered from COVID-19. Sequences were obtained from peripheral blood. The chain employs TRBV7-9 and TRBJ1-1; unclear D gene. CDR3 sequence: CASSPDLSPPEAFF. The CDR3 DNA follows: TGTGCCAGCAGTCCAGACTTGTCCCCCCCTGAAGCTTTCTTT.